The present entry profiles one T cell receptor beta chain with its context. The germline gene is not matched at one end of the junction; a read error may be the cause. Germline values: CDR1 SGHAT, CDR2 FQNNGV. CDR3 length equals 13 residues. The data stem from a study of blood T cell repertoires in COVID-19. Generated by immunoSEQ multiplex PCR, the TCRdb table keeps only in-frame clones and is missing some. The sample comprises 140,000 to 150,000 clones, 84% of which are singletons, and more than 40% rests with the top ten. The receptor was isolated from a human donor in a cohort sampled during active COVID-19. The chain has TRBV11-2 and TRBJ1-4; D ambiguous. The source material was peripheral blood. The CDR3 loop reads CATSLGEYEKLFF. The CDR3 DNA reads TGTGCCACCAGCTTAGGAGAGTATGAAAAACTGTTTTTT. The full variable domain, with the rest looked up from reference TRBV11-2 and TRBJ1-4, is EAGVAQSPRYKIIEKRQSVAFWCNPISGHATLYWYQQILGQGPKLLIQFQNNGVVDDSQLPKDRFSAERLKGVDSTLKIQPAKLEDSAVYLCATSLGEYEKLFFGSGTQLSVL.